This passage covers 8 T cell receptor beta chains from one sample sequenced in a study of STAT5B mutations in CD4+ large granular lymphocyte leukemia. This table comes from immunoSEQ multiplex PCR, and its TCRdb copy is limited to in-frame clones, with some not included. The sample yields 45,000 or so clones, about 86% seen once. Sequencing was done on a sample of CD4+ T cells from blood buffy coats. These receptors were obtained from a human donor in good health.

The CDR3, as DNA: TGTGCCAGCGCCCTTAGCGTAGGAGAGACCCAGTACTTC. Its translation is CASALSVGETQYF. The genes are TRBV2 and TRBJ2-5, with D possibly TRBD2 on 5 matching bases. With 8 bases removed from V and 4 bases from J, the gap between germline ends came to 14 bases. CDR3 length equals 13 residues. Germline V gives CDR1 SNHLY, CDR2 FYNNEI.

Details on this clone: The sample carries other DNA sequences with the same CDR3. In nucleotides, the CDR3 is TGTGCCAGCAGCTTACGGGGAGATCAGCCCCAGCATTTT. Residues: CASSLRGDQPQHF. V and J are TRBV7-2 and TRBJ1-5; D not certain. V was trimmed by 2 bases and J by 5 bases, leaving 7 bases between them. CDR3 size: 13 residues. Looked up from germline, CDR1 is SGHTA and CDR2 is FQGNSA.

This chain links TRBV27 with TRBJ1-2, with 8 bases lining up with TRBD1. With V trimmed by 5 bases and J by 2 bases, 4 bases remained unmatched. Germline assignment: CDR1 MNHEY and CDR2 SMNVEV (reference sequence). The CDR3 has 14 amino acids. The chain's CDR3 is CASSTNRGNYGYTF. CDR3 in DNA: TGTGCCAGCAGTACGAACAGGGGGAACTATGGCTACACCTTC.

This chain connects TRBV5-1 to TRBJ2-1; 7 nucleotides match TRBD1. CDR1 SGHRS and CDR2 YFSETQ come from the germline V gene. CDR3 length: 15 amino acids. V was pared by 3 bases and J by 4 bases, with 7 bases of the junction left unmatched. CDR3 loop: CASSSGQRTYNEQFF. In DNA, the CDR3 is TGCGCCAGCAGCTCGGGACAGAGAACTTACAATGAGCAGTTCTTC.

The table lists this clone with a count of one. The gene calls are TRBV5-1 and TRBJ2-5; TRBD2 might be the D (5 bases). Trimming removed 7 bases at V and 3 bases at J, with 7 bases between. Germline loops: CDR1 SGHRS, CDR2 YFSETQ. This CDR3 has 11 residues. CDR3 nucleotide sequence: TGCGCCAGCGCACTAGAAGAGACCCAGTACTTC. Encoded protein: CASALEETQYF. Complete variable domain (other parts from reference TRBV5-1 and TRBJ2-5): KAGVTQTPRYLIKTRGQQVTLSCSPISGHRSVSWYQQTPGQGLQFLFEYFSETQRNKGNFPGRFSGRQFSNSRSEMNVSTLELGDSALYLCASALEETQYFGPGTRLLVL.

This clone was recorded only once. The chain has TRBV6-1 and TRBJ2-6, with D tentatively TRBD1 (6 bases). Between the trimmed V and J ends, which lost 10 bases and 3 bases, there was a span of 16 bases. This CDR3 contains 15 residues. Germline values: CDR1 MNHNS, CDR2 SASEGT. CDR3 DNA sequence: TGTGCCATCCAGGGGTCGTCGGTTGGGGCCAACGTCCTGACTTTC. Protein: CAIQGSSVGANVLTF.

The chain links TRBV6-1 to TRBJ2-3; no clear D. CDR3 length: 12 residues. CDR1 is MNHNS, CDR2 SASEGT, per germline. Trimming shortened V by 7 bases and J by 8 bases, and 13 bases separated the two germline ends. CDR3 amino acids: CASTNTGSTQYF. Here the CDR3 DNA reads TGTGCCAGCACGAACACTGGGTCTACGCAGTATTTT.

The rearrangement joins TRBV18 to TRBJ2-3; the D gene is possibly TRBD2 (5 bases). Deletions cut 2 bases from V and 0 bases from J, with 6 bases between. CDR1 and CDR2 from the germline V gene are KGHSH and LQKENI. The CDR3 totals 14 residues. In DNA, the CDR3 is TGTGCCAGCTCACCAGCGGGTAGCACAGATACGCAGTATTTT. Translation: CASSPAGSTDTQYF.